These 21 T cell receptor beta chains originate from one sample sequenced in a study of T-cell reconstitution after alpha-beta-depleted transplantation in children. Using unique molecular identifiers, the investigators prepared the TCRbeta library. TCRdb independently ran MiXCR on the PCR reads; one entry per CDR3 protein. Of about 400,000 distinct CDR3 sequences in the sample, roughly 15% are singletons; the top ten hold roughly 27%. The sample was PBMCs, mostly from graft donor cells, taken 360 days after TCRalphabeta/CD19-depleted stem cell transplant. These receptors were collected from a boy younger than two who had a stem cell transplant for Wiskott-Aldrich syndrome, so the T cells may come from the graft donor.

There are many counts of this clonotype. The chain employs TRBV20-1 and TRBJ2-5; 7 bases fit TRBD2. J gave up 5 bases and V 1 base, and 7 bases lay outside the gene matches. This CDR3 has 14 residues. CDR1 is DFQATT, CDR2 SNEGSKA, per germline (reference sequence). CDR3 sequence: CSARGGGWKETQYF. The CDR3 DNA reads TGCAGTGCTAGAGGGGGGGGGTGGAAGGAGACCCAGTACTTC.

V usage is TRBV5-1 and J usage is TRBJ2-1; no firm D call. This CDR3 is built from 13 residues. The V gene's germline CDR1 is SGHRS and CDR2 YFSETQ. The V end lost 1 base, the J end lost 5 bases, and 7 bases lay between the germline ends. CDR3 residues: CASSLRVDNEQFF. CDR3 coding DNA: TGCGCCAGCAGCTTGAGGGTCGACAATGAGCAGTTCTTC.

The CDR3 bases are TGTGCCAGCAGCCGCGTCCCCGGGACACCAACCGAAAAACTGTTTTTT. It translates to CASSRVPGTPTEKLFF. V is TRBV3-1 and J is TRBJ1-4; TRBD1 might be the D (6 bases). Trimming cost V 4 bases and J 8 bases, with 20 bases left between them. CDR3 size: 16 residues. The germline CDR1 and CDR2 sequences are LGHDT and YNNKEL (reference sequence).

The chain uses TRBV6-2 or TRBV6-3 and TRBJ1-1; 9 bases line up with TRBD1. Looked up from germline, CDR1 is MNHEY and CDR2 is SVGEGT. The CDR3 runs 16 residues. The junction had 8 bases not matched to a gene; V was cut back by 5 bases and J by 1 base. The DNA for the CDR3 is TGTGCCAGCAGTCTCATACGGACAGGGGCGAACACTGAAGCTTTCTTT. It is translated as CASSLIRTGANTEAFF.

As DNA, the CDR3 is TGTGCCTCAAGCGGGACAGAGACCCAGTACTTC. It yields the protein CASSGTETQYF. The chain recombines TRBV19 with TRBJ2-5; TRBD2 agrees at 7 bases. Germline V gene data show CDR1 as LNHDA and CDR2 as SQIVND (reference sequence). This CDR3 is built from 11 residues. J lost 4 bases, V lost 11 bases, and 4 bases had no gene match.

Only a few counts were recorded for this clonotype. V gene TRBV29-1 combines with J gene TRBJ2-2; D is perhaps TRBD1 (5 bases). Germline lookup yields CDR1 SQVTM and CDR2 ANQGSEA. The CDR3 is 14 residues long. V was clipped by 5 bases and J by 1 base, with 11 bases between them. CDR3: CSVPKRGNTGELFF. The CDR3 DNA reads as TGCAGCGTTCCAAAAAGGGGGAACACCGGGGAGCTGTTTTTT.

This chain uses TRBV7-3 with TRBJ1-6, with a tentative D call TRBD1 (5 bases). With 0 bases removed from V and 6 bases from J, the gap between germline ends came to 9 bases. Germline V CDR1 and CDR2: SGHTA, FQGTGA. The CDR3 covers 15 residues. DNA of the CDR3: TGTGCCAGCAGCTTAACCGGACATCCTAATTCACCCCTCCACTTT. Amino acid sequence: CASSLTGHPNSPLHF.

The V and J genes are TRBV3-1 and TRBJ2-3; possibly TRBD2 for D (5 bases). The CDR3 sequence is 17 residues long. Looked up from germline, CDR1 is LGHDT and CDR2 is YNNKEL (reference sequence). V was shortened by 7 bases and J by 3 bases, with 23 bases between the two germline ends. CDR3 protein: CASTHQASRRRTDTQYF. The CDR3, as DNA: TGTGCCAGCACCCACCAAGCCTCTCGGAGGCGGACAGATACGCAGTATTTT.

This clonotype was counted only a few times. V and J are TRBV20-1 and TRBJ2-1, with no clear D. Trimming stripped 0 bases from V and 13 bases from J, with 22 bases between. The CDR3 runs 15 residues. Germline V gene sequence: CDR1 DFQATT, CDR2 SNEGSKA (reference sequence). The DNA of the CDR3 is TGCAGTGCTAGAGACCCCCGCAGCCCTGTGCCCCCTCAGTTCTTC. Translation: CSARDPRSPVPPQFF.

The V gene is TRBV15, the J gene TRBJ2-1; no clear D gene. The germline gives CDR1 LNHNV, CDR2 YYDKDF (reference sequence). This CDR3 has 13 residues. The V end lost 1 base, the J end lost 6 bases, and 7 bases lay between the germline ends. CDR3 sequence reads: CATSRGLRNEQFF. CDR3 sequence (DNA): TGTGCCACCAGCAGAGGGCTTCGCAATGAGCAGTTCTTC. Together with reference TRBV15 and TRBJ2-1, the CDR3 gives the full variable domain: DAMVIQNPRYQVTQFGKPVTLSCSQTLNHNVMYWYQQKSSQAPKLLFHYYDKDFNNEADTPDNFQSRRPNTSFCFLDIRSPGLGDTAMYLCATSRGLRNEQFFGPGTRLTVL.

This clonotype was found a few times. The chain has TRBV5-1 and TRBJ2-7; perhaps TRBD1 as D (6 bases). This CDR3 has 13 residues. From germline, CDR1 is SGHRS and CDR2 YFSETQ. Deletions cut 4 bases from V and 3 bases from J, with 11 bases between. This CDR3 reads CASSKRQDYEQYF. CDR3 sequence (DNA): TGCGCCAGCAGCAAAAGACAGGACTACGAGCAGTACTTC.

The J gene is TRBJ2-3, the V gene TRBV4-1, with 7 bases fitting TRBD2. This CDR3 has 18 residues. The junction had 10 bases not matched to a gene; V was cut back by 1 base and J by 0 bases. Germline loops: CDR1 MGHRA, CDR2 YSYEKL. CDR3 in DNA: TGCGCCAGCAGCCAAGCCCACCTAGCGGTTCCCAGCACAGATACGCAGTATTTT. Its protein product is CASSQAHLAVPSTDTQYF.

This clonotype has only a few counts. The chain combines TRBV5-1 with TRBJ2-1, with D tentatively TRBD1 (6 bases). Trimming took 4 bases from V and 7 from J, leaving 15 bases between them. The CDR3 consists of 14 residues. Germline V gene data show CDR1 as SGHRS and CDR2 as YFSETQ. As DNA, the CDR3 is TGCGCCAGCAGCCTCCGGGGCAGGGGTAATGAGCAGTTCTTC. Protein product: CASSLRGRGNEQFF.

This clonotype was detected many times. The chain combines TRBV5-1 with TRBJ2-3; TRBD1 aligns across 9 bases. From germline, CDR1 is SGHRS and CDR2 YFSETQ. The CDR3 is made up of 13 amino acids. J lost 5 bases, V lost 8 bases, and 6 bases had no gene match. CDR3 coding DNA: TGCGCCAGTGGGGACAGGGTTGGAGATACGCAGTATTTT. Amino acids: CASGDRVGDTQYF.

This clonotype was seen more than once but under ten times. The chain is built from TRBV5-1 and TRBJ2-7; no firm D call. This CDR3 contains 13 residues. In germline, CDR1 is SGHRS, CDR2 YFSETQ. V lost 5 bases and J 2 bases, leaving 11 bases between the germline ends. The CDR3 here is CASREVGAYEQYF. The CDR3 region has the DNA TGCGCCAGCAGGGAAGTCGGAGCCTACGAGCAGTACTTC.

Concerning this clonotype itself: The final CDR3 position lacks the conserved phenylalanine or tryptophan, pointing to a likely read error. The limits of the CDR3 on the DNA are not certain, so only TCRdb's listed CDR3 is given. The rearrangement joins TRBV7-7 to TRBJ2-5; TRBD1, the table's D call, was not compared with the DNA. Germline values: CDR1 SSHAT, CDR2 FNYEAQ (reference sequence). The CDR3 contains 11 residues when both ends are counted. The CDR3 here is CASSLRAGARP.

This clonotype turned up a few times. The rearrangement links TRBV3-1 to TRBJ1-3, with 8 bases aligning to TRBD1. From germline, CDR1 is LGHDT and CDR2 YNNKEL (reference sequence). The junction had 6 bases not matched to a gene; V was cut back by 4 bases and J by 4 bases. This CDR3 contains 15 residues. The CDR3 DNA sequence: TGTGCCAGCAGCCCCCTGGGACAGGTCGGAAACACCATATATTTT. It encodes CASSPLGQVGNTIYF. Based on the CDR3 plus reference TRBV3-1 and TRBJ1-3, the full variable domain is DTAVSQTPKYLVTQMGNDKSIKCEQNLGHDTMYWYKQDSKKFLKIMFSYNNKELIINETVPNRFSPKSPDKAHLNLHINSLELGDSAVYFCASSPLGQVGNTIYFGEGSWLTVV.

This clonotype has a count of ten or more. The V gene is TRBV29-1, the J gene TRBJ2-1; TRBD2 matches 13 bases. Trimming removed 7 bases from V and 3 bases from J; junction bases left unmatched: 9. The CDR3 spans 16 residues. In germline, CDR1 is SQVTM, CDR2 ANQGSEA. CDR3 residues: CSGGRTSGGVYNEQFF. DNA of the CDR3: TGCAGCGGCGGTCGTACTAGCGGGGGGGTCTACAATGAGCAGTTCTTC.

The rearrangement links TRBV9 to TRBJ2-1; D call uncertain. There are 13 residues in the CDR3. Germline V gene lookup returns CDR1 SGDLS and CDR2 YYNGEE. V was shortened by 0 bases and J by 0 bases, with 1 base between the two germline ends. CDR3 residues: CASSVASYNEQFF. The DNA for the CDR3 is TGTGCCAGCAGCGTAGCCTCCTACAATGAGCAGTTCTTC.

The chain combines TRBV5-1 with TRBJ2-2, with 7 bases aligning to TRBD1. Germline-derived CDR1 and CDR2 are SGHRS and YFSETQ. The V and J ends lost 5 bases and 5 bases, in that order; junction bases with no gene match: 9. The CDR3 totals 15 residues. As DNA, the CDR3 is TGCGCCAGCAGTTCTCTGGGACAGTTAACCGGGGAGCTGTTTTTT. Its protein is CASSSLGQLTGELFF.

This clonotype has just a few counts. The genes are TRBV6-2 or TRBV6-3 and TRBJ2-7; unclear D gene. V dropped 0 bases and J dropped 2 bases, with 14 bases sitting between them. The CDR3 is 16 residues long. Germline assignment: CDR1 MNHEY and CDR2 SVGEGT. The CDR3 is CASSYSKGRTTYEQYF. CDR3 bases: TGTGCCAGCAGTTACTCGAAAGGGCGGACCACCTACGAGCAGTACTTC.